Here is one T cell receptor beta chain with its context. The trim removed 3 bases at V and 7 bases at J, leaving 10 bases unmatched. CDR1 MNHEY and CDR2 SMNVEV come from the germline V gene (reference sequence). This CDR3 region has 15 residues. TCRdb's copy holds only in-frame clones and misses some; the assay was immunoSEQ multiplex PCR. The sample has about 40,000 clones, 75% to 95% seen once. The data stem from a study of graft-versus-host responses after intestinal transplantation. The input for sequencing was PBMCs, taken approximately 320 days after intestinal transplant. J is TRBJ2-7 and V is TRBV27; TRBD1 agrees at 9 bases. The TCR comes from a human patient who received an intestinal transplant, so some T cells may come from the graft donor. CDR3 region: CASSFGTGRSWEQYF. CDR3 nucleotides: TGTGCCAGCAGTTTCGGGACAGGGAGGTCATGGGAGCAGTACTTC.